Listed below are T cell receptor beta chains from one sample, sequenced in a study of blood T cell repertoires in COVID-19. This table comes from immunoSEQ multiplex PCR, and its TCRdb copy is limited to in-frame clones, with some not included. The profile covers about 430,000 clones, with about 88% appearing a single time and roughly 1.4% taken by the ten largest. Sample: PBMCs or T cells enriched from blood (not recorded which). All receptors derive from a woman aged 18 to 35 who had been exposed to COVID-19. CDR3s include the opening cysteine and the closing phenylalanine or tryptophan. Fields, in order: J gene, D gene, V gene, clone size, CDR3 protein, CDR3 DNA. D genes are given only for firm matches. Some rows have no size entry. The others give once, few or many, or a class for an expanded clone.

TRBJ2-7,NA,TRBV10-2,NA,CASGTAGSPYEQYF,TGCGCCAGCGGAACCGCAGGGTCGCCCTACGAGCAGTACTTC
TRBJ2-2,NA,TRBV27,NA,CASSLLSRVANTGELFF,TGTGCCAGCAGTTTACTCTCCCGGGTTGCGAACACCGGGGAGCTGTTTTTT
TRBJ2-7,NA,TRBV18,once,CASSSGVNYEQYF,TGTGCCAGCTCATCCGGGGTAAATTACGAGCAGTACTTC
TRBJ2-7,TRBD1,TRBV2,NA,CASVWDRRAYEQYF,TGTGCCAGCGTATGGGACAGGAGAGCCTACGAGCAGTACTTC
TRBJ2-2,NA,TRBV7-8,NA,CASSLGALGSTGELFF,TGTGCCAGCAGCTTAGGTGCCCTAGGGAGTACCGGGGAGCTGTTTTTT
TRBJ2-5,NA,TRBV30,NA,CAWSPIGRALQETQYF,TGTGCCTGGAGCCCCATCGGCAGGGCCCTGCAAGAGACCCAGTACTTC
TRBJ1-1,NA,TRBV27,NA,CASSGWGTYEAFF,TGTGCCAGCAGCGGTTGGGGCACGTATGAAGCTTTCTTT
TRBJ1-2,NA,TRBV6-5,NA,CASRASGNYGYTF,TGTGCCAGCAGGGCTTCAGGGAACTATGGCTACACCTTC
TRBJ2-6,NA,TRBV28,NA,CASSLEEGANVLTF,TGTGCCAGCAGTTTGGAGGAGGGGGCCAACGTCCTGACTTTC
TRBJ1-5,NA,TRBV24-1,NA,CATSLNRNQPQHF,TGTGCCACCAGCCTCAACAGAAATCAGCCCCAGCATTTT
TRBJ2-1,NA,TRBV12-3/TRBV12-4,once,CASSTGGLNEQFF,TGTGCCAGCAGTACCGGGGGACTCAATGAGCAGTTCTTC
TRBJ2-1,NA,TRBV18,once,CASSPGGRGVNEQFF,TGTGCCAGCTCACCAGGGGGCCGAGGGGTAAATGAGCAGTTCTTC
TRBJ1-1,TRBD1,TRBV2,NA,CASKIQGVESTEAFF,TGTGCCAGCAAGATACAGGGGGTGGAGAGCACTGAAGCTTTCTTT
TRBJ2-1,TRBD2,TRBV28,NA,CASIAGGPGNEQFF,TGTGCCAGCATCGCGGGAGGGCCGGGGAATGAGCAGTTCTTC
TRBJ2-1,TRBD2,TRBV25-1,NA,CASTTSGGSYNEQFF,TGTGCCAGCACCACTAGCGGCGGCTCCTACAATGAGCAGTTCTTC
TRBJ2-5,NA,TRBV27,few,CASSFEREETQYF,TGTGCCAGCAGCTTTGAGCGGGAAGAGACCCAGTACTTC
TRBJ2-3,TRBD2,TRBV3-1/TRBV3-2,NA,CASSQGRGTSGFSRSTDTQYF,TGTGCCAGCAGCCAAGGACGGGGGACTAGCGGGTTCTCCCGTAGCACAGATACGCAGTATTTT
TRBJ2-7,TRBD2,TRBV28,NA,CASTSGGAYEQYF,TGTGCCAGCACTAGCGGGGGGGCCTACGAGCAGTACTTC
TRBJ2-1,TRBD2,TRBV7-9,NA,CASSLGTSGRSLNEQFF,TGTGCCAGCAGCTTAGGGACTAGCGGGAGGAGTCTTAATGAGCAGTTCTTC
TRBJ2-1,TRBD2,TRBV7-9,few,CASSLPAGRAYNEQFF,TGTGCCAGCAGCCTCCCGGCGGGGAGGGCCTACAATGAGCAGTTCTTC
TRBJ2-5,TRBD1,TRBV5-1,NA,CASSTGGLMETQYF,TGCGCCAGCAGCACAGGGGGTTTGATGGAGACCCAGTACTTC
TRBJ2-3,NA,TRBV10-3,NA,CANARDTDTQYF,TGTGCCAACGCCCGGGACACAGATACGCAGTATTTT
TRBJ2-2,NA,TRBV5-1,NA,CASSLAVEPHTGELFF,TGCGCCAGCAGCTTGGCGGTCGAGCCCCACACCGGGGAGCTGTTTTTT
TRBJ1-2,TRBD1,TRBV4-2,NA,CASSQDDRASGGYTF,TGTGCCAGCAGCCAAGACGACAGGGCCTCTGGTGGCTACACCTTC
TRBJ2-5,TRBD2,TRBV7-9,few,CASSLGTSGGLQETQYF,TGTGCCAGCAGCTTAGGAACTAGCGGGGGCCTCCAAGAGACCCAGTACTTC
TRBJ2-3,TRBD1,TRBV7-9,NA,CASSPTGGTDTQYF,TGTGCCAGCAGCCCGACAGGGGGCACAGATACGCAGTATTTT